This TCR beta chain was obtained from a study of blood T cell repertoires in COVID-19. This CDR3 is 14 amino acids long. Germline trimming cut 2 bases from V and 4 bases from J; bases unmatched to any gene: 3. Germline values: CDR1 MDHEN, CDR2 SYDVKM. The table came from immunoSEQ multiplex PCR; TCRdb's copy has only in-frame clones and leaves some out. Of about 110,000 clones detected, approximately 82% appear once; the ten largest clones hold about 20%. Sequences were obtained from peripheral blood. This rearrangement joins TRBV28 to TRBJ1-2; 8 bases agree with TRBD1. The TCR comes from a woman aged 60 to 75 with acute or convalescent COVID-19. The CDR3 reads CASSLAGQVYGYTF. The CDR3 nucleotides are TGTGCCAGCAGTTTAGCGGGACAGGTCTATGGCTACACCTTC.